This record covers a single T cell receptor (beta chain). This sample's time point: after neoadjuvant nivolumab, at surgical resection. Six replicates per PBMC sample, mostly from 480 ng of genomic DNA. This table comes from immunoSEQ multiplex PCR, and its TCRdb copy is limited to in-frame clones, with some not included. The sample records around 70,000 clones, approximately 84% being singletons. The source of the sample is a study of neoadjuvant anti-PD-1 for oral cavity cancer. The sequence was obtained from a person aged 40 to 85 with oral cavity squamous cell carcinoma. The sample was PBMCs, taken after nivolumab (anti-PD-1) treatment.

The CDR3, as DNA: TGTGCCAGCAGTGAACAGGCTAATGAAAAACTGTTTTTT. Encoded protein: CASSEQANEKLFF. The chain links TRBV2 to TRBJ1-4, with no clear D. This CDR3 has 13 amino acids. Trimming removed 2 bases from V and 3 bases from J, with 4 bases in between. In germline, CDR1 is SNHLY, CDR2 FYNNEI.